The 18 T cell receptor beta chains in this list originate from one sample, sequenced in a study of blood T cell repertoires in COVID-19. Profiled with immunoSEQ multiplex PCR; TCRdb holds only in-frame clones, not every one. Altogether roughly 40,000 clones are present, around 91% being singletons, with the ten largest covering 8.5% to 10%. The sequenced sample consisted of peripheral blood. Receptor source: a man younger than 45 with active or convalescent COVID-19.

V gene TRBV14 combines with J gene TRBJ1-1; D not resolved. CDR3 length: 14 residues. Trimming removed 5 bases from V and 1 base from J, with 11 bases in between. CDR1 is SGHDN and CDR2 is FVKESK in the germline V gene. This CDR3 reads CASSSPGWNTEAFF. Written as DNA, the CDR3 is TGTGCCAGCAGCTCTCCCGGGTGGAACACTGAAGCTTTCTTT.

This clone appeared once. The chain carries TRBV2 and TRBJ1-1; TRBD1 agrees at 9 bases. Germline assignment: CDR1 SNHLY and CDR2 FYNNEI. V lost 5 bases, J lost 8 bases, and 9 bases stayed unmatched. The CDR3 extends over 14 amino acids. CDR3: CASSTGTGTWEAFF. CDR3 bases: TGTGCCAGCAGTACCGGGACAGGGACTTGGGAAGCTTTCTTT. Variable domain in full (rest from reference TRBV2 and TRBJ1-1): EPEVTQTPSHQVTQMGQEVILRCVPISNHLYFYWYRQILGQKVEFLVSFYNNEISEKSEIFDDQFSVERPDGSNFTLKIRSTKLEDSAMYFCASSTGTGTWEAFFGQGTRLTVV.

The CDR3 loop reads CASSQLDSMMQYF. The DNA of the CDR3 is TGTGCCAGCAGCCAATTGGACAGCATGATGCAGTACTTC. The genes are TRBV3-1 (or the pseudogene TRBV3-2) and TRBJ2-7, with D possibly being TRBD1 (6 bases). The germline CDR1 and CDR2 sequences are LGHDT and YNNKEL (reference sequence). V was trimmed by 2 bases and J by 9 bases, leaving 14 bases between them. The CDR3 is 13 amino acids.

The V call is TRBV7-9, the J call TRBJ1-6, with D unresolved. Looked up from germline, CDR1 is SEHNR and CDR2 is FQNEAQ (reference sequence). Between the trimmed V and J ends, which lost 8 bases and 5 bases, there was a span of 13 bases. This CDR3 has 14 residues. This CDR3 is CASGVRSDNSPLHF. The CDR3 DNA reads TGTGCCAGCGGCGTTAGGAGCGATAATTCACCCCTCCACTTT. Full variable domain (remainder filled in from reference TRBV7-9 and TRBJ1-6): DTGVSQNPRHKITKRGQNVTFRCDPISEHNRLYWYRQTLGQGPEFLTYFQNEAQLEKSRLLSDRFSAERPKGSFSTLEIQRTEQGDSAMYLCASGVRSDNSPLHFGNGTRLTVT.

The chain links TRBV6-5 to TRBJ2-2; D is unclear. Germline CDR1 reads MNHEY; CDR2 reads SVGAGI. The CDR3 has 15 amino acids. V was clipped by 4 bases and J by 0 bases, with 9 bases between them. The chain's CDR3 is CASSFLPANTGELFF. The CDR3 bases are TGTGCCAGCAGTTTTCTACCCGCGAACACCGGGGAGCTGTTTTTT.

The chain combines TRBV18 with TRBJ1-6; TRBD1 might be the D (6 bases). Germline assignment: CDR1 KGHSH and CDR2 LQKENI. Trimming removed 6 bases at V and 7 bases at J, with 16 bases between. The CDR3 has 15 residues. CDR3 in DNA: TGTGCCAGCTCGTCCTCGGTGGGGGCGAATTCACCCCTCCACTTT. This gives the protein CASSSSVGANSPLHF.

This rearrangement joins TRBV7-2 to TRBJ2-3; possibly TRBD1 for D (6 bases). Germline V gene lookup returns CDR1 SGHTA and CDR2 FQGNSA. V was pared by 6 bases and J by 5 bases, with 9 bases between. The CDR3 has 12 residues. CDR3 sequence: CASSEQGDTQYF. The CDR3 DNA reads TGTGCCAGCAGTGAACAGGGAGATACGCAGTATTTT.

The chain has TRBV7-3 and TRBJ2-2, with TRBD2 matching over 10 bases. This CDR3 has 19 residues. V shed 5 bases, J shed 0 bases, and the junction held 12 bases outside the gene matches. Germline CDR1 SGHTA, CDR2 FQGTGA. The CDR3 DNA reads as TGTGCCAGCAGCCCCAAATTGGGGACTAGCGCCACGAACACCGGGGAGCTGTTTTTT. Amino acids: CASSPKLGTSATNTGELFF.

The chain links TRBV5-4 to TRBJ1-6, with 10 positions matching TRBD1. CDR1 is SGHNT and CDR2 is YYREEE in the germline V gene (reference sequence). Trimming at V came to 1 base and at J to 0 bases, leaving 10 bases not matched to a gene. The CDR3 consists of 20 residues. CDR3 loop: CASSLFPAGQGSSYNSPLHF. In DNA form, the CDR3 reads TGTGCCAGCAGCTTGTTCCCAGCGGGACAGGGGAGCTCCTATAATTCACCCCTCCACTTT.

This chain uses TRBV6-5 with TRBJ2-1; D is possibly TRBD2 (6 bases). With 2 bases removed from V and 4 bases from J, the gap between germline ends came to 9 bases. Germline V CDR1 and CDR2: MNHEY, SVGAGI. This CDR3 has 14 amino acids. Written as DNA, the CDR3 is TGTGCCAGCAGTTACGGCCGGGAGTACAATGAGCAGTTCTTC. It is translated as CASSYGREYNEQFF.

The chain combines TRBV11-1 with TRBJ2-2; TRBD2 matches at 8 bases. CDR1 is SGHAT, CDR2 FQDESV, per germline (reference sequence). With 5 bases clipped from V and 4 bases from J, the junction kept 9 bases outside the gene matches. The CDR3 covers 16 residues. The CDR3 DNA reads TGTGCCAGCAGCCCACGGCCGGGAGGGAGCACCGGGGAGCTGTTTTTT. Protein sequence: CASSPRPGGSTGELFF.

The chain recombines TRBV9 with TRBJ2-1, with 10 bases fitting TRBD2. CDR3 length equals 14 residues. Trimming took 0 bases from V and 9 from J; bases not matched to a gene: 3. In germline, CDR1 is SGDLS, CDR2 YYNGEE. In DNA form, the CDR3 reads TGTGCCAGCAGCGTAGCGAGCGGGGGGGGTGAGCAGTTCTTC. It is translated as CASSVASGGGEQFF.

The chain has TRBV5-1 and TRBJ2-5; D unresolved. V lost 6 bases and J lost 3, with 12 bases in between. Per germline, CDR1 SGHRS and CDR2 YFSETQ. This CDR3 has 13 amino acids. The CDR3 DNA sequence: TGCGCCAGCACCCGGGTGGAAAAAGAGACCCAGTACTTC. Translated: CASTRVEKETQYF.

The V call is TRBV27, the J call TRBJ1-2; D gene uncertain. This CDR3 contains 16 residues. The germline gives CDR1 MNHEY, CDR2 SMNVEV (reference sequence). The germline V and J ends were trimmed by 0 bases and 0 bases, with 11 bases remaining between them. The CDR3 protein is CASSLSIERTNYGYTF. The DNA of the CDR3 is TGTGCCAGCAGTTTATCGATAGAGCGGACTAACTATGGCTACACCTTC.

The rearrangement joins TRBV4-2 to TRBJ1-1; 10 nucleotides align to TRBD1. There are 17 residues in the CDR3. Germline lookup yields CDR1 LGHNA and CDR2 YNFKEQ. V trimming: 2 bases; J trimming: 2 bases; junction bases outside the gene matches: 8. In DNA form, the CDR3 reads TGTGCCAGCAGCCAAACAGACAGGGGGCGGGTCAACACTGAAGCTTTCTTT. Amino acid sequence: CASSQTDRGRVNTEAFF.

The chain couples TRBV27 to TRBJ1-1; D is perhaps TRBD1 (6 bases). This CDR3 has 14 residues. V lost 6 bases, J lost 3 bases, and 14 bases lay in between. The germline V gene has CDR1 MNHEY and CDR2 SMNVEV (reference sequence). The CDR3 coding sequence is TGTGCCAGCAGGGGACTACCAGGGGACACTGAAGCTTTCTTT. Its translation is CASRGLPGDTEAFF.

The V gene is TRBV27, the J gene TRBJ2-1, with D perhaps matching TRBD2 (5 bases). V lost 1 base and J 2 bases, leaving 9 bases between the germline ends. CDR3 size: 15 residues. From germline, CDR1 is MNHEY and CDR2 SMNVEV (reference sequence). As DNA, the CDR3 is TGTGCCAGCAGTTTATTGGCGGGCACCTACAATGAGCAGTTCTTC. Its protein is CASSLLAGTYNEQFF.

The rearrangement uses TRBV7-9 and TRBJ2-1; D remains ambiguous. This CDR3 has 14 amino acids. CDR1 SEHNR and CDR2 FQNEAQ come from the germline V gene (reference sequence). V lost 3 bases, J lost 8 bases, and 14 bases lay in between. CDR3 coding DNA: TGTGCCAGCAGCTTGGCTAGAATGTTAGATGAGCAGTTCTTC. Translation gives CASSLARMLDEQFF.